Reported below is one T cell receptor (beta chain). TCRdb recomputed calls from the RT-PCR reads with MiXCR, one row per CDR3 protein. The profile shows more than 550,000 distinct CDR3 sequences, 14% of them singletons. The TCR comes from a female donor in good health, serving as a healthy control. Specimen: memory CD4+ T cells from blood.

In nucleotides, the CDR3 is TGTGCCACCAGTGATCCCGAGGGTGGGGGGGCGGATACGCAGTATTTT. Amino acid sequence: CATSDPEGGGADTQYF. The V and J genes are TRBV24-1 and TRBJ2-3; a weak D match, TRBD2 (7 bases). Looked up from germline, CDR1 is KGHDR and CDR2 is SFDVKD. V was shortened by 3 bases and J by 6 bases, with 18 bases between the two germline ends. The CDR3 is made up of 16 amino acids.